One and the same sample provided the 5 T cell receptor beta chains below, sequenced in a study of neurological immune-mediated disorders. TCRdb reprocessed the 5' RACE reads via MiXCR and lists one record per CDR3 protein. The sample consists of roughly 120,000 distinct CDR3 sequences, more than 2.5% of them appearing once. Material for sequencing was PBMCs. These receptors all stem from a woman aged 25 to 39 with multiple sclerosis.

At least ten counts were recorded for this clonotype. The chain joins TRBV4-1 to TRBJ1-1; weak D call: TRBD1 (5 bases). The CDR3 sequence is 16 residues long. CDR1 MGHRA and CDR2 YSYEKL come from the germline V gene. Trimming removed 0 bases from V and 8 bases from J, with 19 bases in between. The CDR3 sequence: CASSQDPNGWGGEAFF. Here the CDR3 DNA reads TGCGCCAGCAGCCAAGATCCGAACGGGTGGGGCGGGGAAGCTTTCTTT.

This clonotype was picked up many times. The chain recombines TRBV9 with TRBJ2-7, with 8 bases aligning to TRBD2. J gave up 6 bases and V 0 bases, and 2 bases lay outside the gene matches. The CDR3 length is 13 residues. The germline CDR1 and CDR2 sequences are SGDLS and YYNGEE. The CDR3 loop is CASSVVAGGEQYF. The DNA of the CDR3 is TGTGCCAGCAGCGTAGTGGCGGGGGGCGAGCAGTACTTC.

This clonotype was recorded a few times. A much more abundant neighbour one base away suggests this may be a read error. This chain connects TRBV20-1 to TRBJ1-1; D gene unclear. Germline CDR1 is DFQATT and CDR2 is SNEGSKA (reference sequence). The V and J ends lost 6 bases and 4 bases respectively, with 6 bases between them. This CDR3 is built from 10 residues. The CDR3 region is CSARGTEAFF. In DNA, the CDR3 is TGCAGTGCCCGGGGCACTGAAGCTTTCTTT.

This clonotype has at least ten counts. The chain carries TRBV6-5 and TRBJ2-7, with 11 bases lining up with TRBD1. Germline loops: CDR1 MNHEY, CDR2 SVGAGI. This CDR3 is 15 amino acids long. J gave up 4 bases and V 7 bases, and 9 bases lay outside the gene matches. The CDR3 reads CASTETDRGRYEQYF. For the CDR3, the DNA is TGTGCCAGCACCGAAACGGACAGGGGGCGTTACGAGCAGTACTTC.

This clonotype was counted at least ten times. V and J are TRBV7-9 and TRBJ1-4; 7 bases match TRBD1. CDR3 length: 15 residues. V lost 8 bases to trimming and J lost 3 bases; unmatched junction nucleotides: 9. CDR1 is SEHNR and CDR2 is FQNEAQ in the germline V gene (reference sequence). Here the CDR3 reads CASSAGQPSNEKLFF. CDR3 nucleotides: TGTGCCAGCTCCGCGGGACAGCCTTCTAATGAAAAACTGTTTTTT.